The 23 T cell receptor beta chains reported below all come from one sample, sequenced in a study of spatial heterogeneity in lung cancer. Time point meaning: sample taken at primary tumor resection. These receptors have no known antigen. TCRdb independently ran MiXCR on the 5' RACE reads; one entry per CDR3 protein. The top ten clones hold 25% to 30% of a sample with around 10,000 distinct CDR3 sequences, roughly 6.7% of them seen once. Study outcomes and limitations: The number of expanded tumor alpha and beta chains correlated with mutation number.

The sample here was lung tumor tissue, taken at surgery. The origin of the receptors is a male donor with early-stage non-small cell lung cancer.

This clonotype is medium-sized (0.01 to 0.1%). The rearrangement joins TRBV11-3 to TRBJ2-7, with TRBD2 identical over 8 bases. This CDR3 has 16 residues. Unmatched junction bases numbered 5, after V lost 1 base and J lost 0 bases. Per germline, CDR1 SGHNT and CDR2 YENEEA. The CDR3 nucleotides read TGTGCCAGCAGCTTAGGAATTAGCGGGACCTCCTACGAGCAGTACTTC. Amino acids: CASSLGISGTSYEQYF.

This clonotype was recorded at least ten times. V gene TRBV5-1 combines with J gene TRBJ2-3, with D uncertain. Germline lookup yields CDR1 SGHRS and CDR2 YFSETQ. Trimming stripped 2 bases from V and 0 bases from J, with 7 bases between. This CDR3 region has 14 residues. CDR3 loop: CASSLDVSTDTQYF. CDR3 nucleotide sequence: TGCGCCAGCAGCTTAGATGTGAGCACAGATACGCAGTATTTT.

Many counts were recorded for this clonotype. V is TRBV19 and J is TRBJ2-1; D remains ambiguous. The CDR3 has 14 amino acids. The ends were cut back, 3 bases at V and 5 bases at J, with 11 bases in the middle. CDR1 and CDR2 (germline): LNHDA, SQIVND (reference sequence). CDR3 DNA sequence: TGTGCCAGTAGTATGGTATCCGGCCACAATGAGCAGTTCTTC. It translates to CASSMVSGHNEQFF.

This clonotype was recorded many times. The rearrangement links TRBV20-1 to TRBJ1-2; possibly TRBD1 for D (5 bases). Per the germline V gene, CDR1 is DFQATT and CDR2 is SNEGSKA (reference sequence). Trimming took 8 bases from V and 4 from J, leaving 17 bases between them. There are 13 residues in the CDR3. The CDR3 DNA reads TGCAGTTTCGCCTTTCCCGGGGGCTATGGCTACACCTTC. Amino acids: CSFAFPGGYGYTF.

V gene TRBV7-3 combines with J gene TRBJ2-5, with D perhaps matching TRBD1 (6 bases). Germline V lookup: CDR1 SGHTA, CDR2 FQGTGA. The CDR3 runs to 18 residues. The V gene lost 1 base and the J gene lost 0 bases, with 18 bases spanning the gap. The CDR3 sequence is CASSLRGPGRGYQETQYF. CDR3 nucleotide sequence: TGTGCCAGCAGCTTAAGGGGTCCGGGTAGGGGGTACCAAGAGACCCAGTACTTC.

V gene TRBV2 combines with J gene TRBJ2-2, with D possibly matching TRBD1 (6 bases). The CDR3 totals 14 residues. Germline values: CDR1 SNHLY, CDR2 FYNNEI. V shed 6 bases and J shed 5 bases, with 13 bases lying between them. The CDR3 reads CASSRDTQTGELFF. As DNA, the CDR3 is TGTGCCAGCAGCAGGGACACTCAGACCGGGGAGCTGTTTTTT.

The CDR3 is CASSFGDFETQYF. The CDR3 nucleotides read TGTGCCAGCAGCTTCGGAGACTTTGAGACCCAGTACTTC. V usage is TRBV11-2 and J usage is TRBJ2-5, with D hard to call. V lost 3 bases to trimming and J lost 5 bases, with 10 bases between them. This CDR3 is built from 13 residues. The germline CDR1 and CDR2 sequences are SGHAT and FQNNGV.

This clonotype was recorded many times. The chain links TRBV28 to TRBJ1-2; TRBD1 is a possible D gene (5 bases). CDR3 size: 14 residues. CDR1 and CDR2 from the germline V gene are MDHEN and SYDVKM. V was clipped by 5 bases and J by 3 bases, with 13 bases between them. CDR3 sequence (DNA): TGTGCCAGCAGTCCCGGGACGCTCGACTATGGCTACACCTTC. The encoded protein is CASSPGTLDYGYTF.

Concerning this clonotype: One base away lies a much larger clone, so this may be a sequencing read error. The chain couples TRBV7-3 to TRBJ2-3; D uncertain. The CDR3 totals 13 residues. Germline CDR1 reads SGHTA; CDR2 reads FQGTGA. In nucleotides, the CDR3 is TGTGACAGCAGCCCTGAGGTGTTAGATACGCAGTATTTT. This codes for CDSSPEVLDTQYF.

This clonotype was detected many times. CDR3 amino acids: CASRPGTGRTGELFF. CDR3 bases: TGTGCCAGCAGGCCCGGGACAGGGAGGACCGGGGAGCTGTTTTTT. The chain employs TRBV7-2 and TRBJ2-2; 9 nucleotides agree with TRBD1. Germline V lookup: CDR1 SGHTA, CDR2 FQGNSA. J was trimmed by 5 bases and V by 6 bases; bases with no gene match: 7. There are 15 residues in the CDR3. The full variable domain, its missing parts supplied by reference TRBV7-2 and TRBJ2-2, is GAGVSQSPSNKVTEKGKDVELRCDPISGHTALYWYRQSLGQGLEFLIYFQGNSAPDKSGLPSDRFSAERTGGSVSTLTIQRTQQEDSAVYLCASRPGTGRTGELFFGEGSRLTVL.

This clonotype was observed at least ten times. The rearrangement uses TRBV10-3 and TRBJ1-2; D unclear. V gave up 0 bases and J gave up 8 bases, with 7 bases separating them. Germline CDR1 ENHRY, CDR2 SYGVKD. The CDR3 runs 12 residues. CDR3 coding DNA: TGTGCCATCAGTGAGTCGGTGAGGGGCTACACCTTC. This sequence encodes CAISESVRGYTF.

This clonotype was counted at least ten times. The CDR3 DNA reads as TGTGCCAGCAGCTTGGATGATACGCAGTATTTT. Translating it yields CASSLDDTQYF. The chain has TRBV5-6 and TRBJ2-3; D gene ambiguous. The CDR3 has 11 amino acids. The V end was cut by 0 bases, the J end by 6 bases, with 2 bases between. Germline V CDR1 and CDR2: SGHDT, YYEEEE.

This clonotype was found many times. This chain uses TRBV7-3 with TRBJ2-1, with a weak D call TRBD1 (6 bases). Germline CDR1 and CDR2: SGHTA and FQGTGA. The length of the CDR3 is 12 residues. Trimming stripped 5 bases from V and 7 bases from J, with 9 bases between. The CDR3 nucleotides are TGTGCCAGCAGCCCCGACAGGAATGAGCAGTTCTTC. Its translation is CASSPDRNEQFF.

This clonotype was picked up many times. The V call is TRBV5-4, the J call TRBJ1-1; D ambiguous. Looked up from germline, CDR1 is SGHNT and CDR2 is YYREEE (reference sequence). The CDR3 consists of 14 residues. Trimming shortened V by 1 base and J by 3 bases, and 10 bases separated the two germline ends. The CDR3 nucleotides read TGTGCCAGCAGCTTGTTAGGGCCCTACACTGAAGCTTTCTTT. This sequence encodes CASSLLGPYTEAFF.

This sequence joins TRBV2 and TRBJ2-7, with 9 bases matching TRBD1. Germline V gives CDR1 SNHLY, CDR2 FYNNEI. The CDR3 is 13 residues long. J lost 3 bases, V lost 8 bases, and 5 bases had no gene match. The CDR3 spells CASVGQGHYEQYF. The CDR3 DNA is TGTGCCAGCGTGGGACAGGGTCACTACGAGCAGTACTTC.

In regard to this clonotype: It may be a read error: a sequence one base away is much more abundant. The V gene is TRBV28, the J gene TRBJ1-5; D may be TRBD1 (5 bases). Looked up from germline, CDR1 is MDHEN and CDR2 is SYDVKM. This CDR3 is built from 14 residues. CDR3 sequence reads: CAARGPEGIQPQNF. The DNA of the CDR3 is TGTGCCGCAAGGGGCCCCGAGGGGATTCAGCCCCAGAATTTT.

This clonotype rates as medium-sized (0.01 to 0.1%). The chain combines TRBV9 with TRBJ2-7; tentatively, D is TRBD1 (7 bases). V was clipped by 0 bases and J by 4 bases, with 11 bases between them. The CDR3 covers 14 residues. The V gene's germline CDR1 is SGDLS and CDR2 YYNGEE. For the CDR3, the DNA is TGTGCCAGCAGCGTAGTGGAGGGGGCGTACGAGCAGTACTTC. It codes for CASSVVEGAYEQYF.

This clonotype was detected a few times. The CDR3 spells CASSQVGGGLFSYEQYF. As DNA, the CDR3 is TGTGCCAGCAGCCAAGTCGGCGGGGGACTTTTTTCCTACGAGCAGTACTTC. The chain is built from TRBV3-1 and TRBJ2-7; 7 positions match TRBD2. V was pared by 1 base and J by 1 base, with 10 bases of the junction left unmatched. In germline, CDR1 is LGHDT, CDR2 YNNKEL (reference sequence). CDR3 length: 17 residues.

This clonotype was observed many times. The V gene is TRBV7-9, the J gene TRBJ2-3; D is ambiguous. The CDR3 is made up of 15 amino acids. Trimming pared 6 bases from V and 0 bases from J, leaving 13 bases between. In germline, CDR1 is SEHNR, CDR2 FQNEAQ (reference sequence). The CDR3 sequence: CASSPTPSSTDTQYF. Written as DNA, the CDR3 is TGTGCCAGCAGTCCTACCCCCTCTAGCACAGATACGCAGTATTTT.

This clonotype was detected a few times. The rearrangement joins TRBV6-5 to TRBJ2-5, with 7 bases aligning to TRBD2. The CDR3 is 13 residues long. V gave up 8 bases and J gave up 2 bases; unmatched junction bases: 5. Germline values: CDR1 MNHEY, CDR2 SVGAGI. This CDR3 is CASGEGRQETQYF. In DNA form, the CDR3 reads TGTGCCAGCGGGGAGGGCCGTCAAGAGACCCAGTACTTC.

This clonotype was observed at least ten times. The DNA for the CDR3 is TGCAGTGCTAGTCGGGCAGCATACAATGAGCAGTTCTTC. It codes for CSASRAAYNEQFF. The chain uses TRBV20-1 and TRBJ2-1; the D is unclear. Trimming took 3 bases from V and 4 from J, leaving 10 bases between them. The V gene's germline CDR1 is DFQATT and CDR2 SNEGSKA (reference sequence). The CDR3 sequence is 13 residues long.

In this sample, this clonotype turned up many times. The chain uses TRBV12-3 or TRBV12-4 and TRBJ2-3, with 9 nucleotides matching TRBD2. The V gene end was trimmed by 3 bases and the J gene end by 4 bases; junction bases not matched to a gene: 11. The CDR3 runs to 17 residues. The CDR3 loop reads CASSFRVAGDVPDTQYF. The CDR3 DNA reads TGTGCCAGCAGTTTTCGGGTAGCGGGGGACGTTCCAGATACGCAGTATTTT.

This clonotype was seen many times. V is TRBV7-9 and J is TRBJ1-4; the D gene is possibly TRBD1 (6 bases). The ends were cut back, 7 bases at V and 1 base at J, with 28 bases in the middle. Germline-derived CDR1 and CDR2 are SEHNR and FQNEAQ (reference sequence). The CDR3 is 20 amino acids. CDR3: CASTYFPRGGWDLTNEKLFF. The CDR3 nucleotides read TGTGCCAGCACCTACTTCCCGAGAGGGGGTTGGGACCTAACTAATGAAAAACTGTTTTTT. Looking up the rest from reference TRBV7-9 and TRBJ1-4 gives the full variable domain: DTGVSQNPRHKITKRGQNVTFRCDPISEHNRLYWYRQTLGQGPEFLTYFQNEAQLEKSRLLSDRFSAERPKGSFSTLEIQRTEQGDSAMYLCASTYFPRGGWDLTNEKLFFGSGTQLSVL.